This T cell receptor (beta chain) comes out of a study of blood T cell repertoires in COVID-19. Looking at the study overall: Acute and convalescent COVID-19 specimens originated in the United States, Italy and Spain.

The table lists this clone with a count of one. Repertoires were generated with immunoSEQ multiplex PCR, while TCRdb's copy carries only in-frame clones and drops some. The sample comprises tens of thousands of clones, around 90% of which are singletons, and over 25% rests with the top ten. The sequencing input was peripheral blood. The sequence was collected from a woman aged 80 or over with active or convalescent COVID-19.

The CDR3 bases are TGTGCCAGCAGCACTCCCCCCACCGGGGTAGGAGTGAACACTGAAGCTTTCTTT. Translation gives CASSTPPTGVGVNTEAFF. The gene calls are TRBV21-1 and TRBJ1-1. TRBV21-1 constitutes a pseudogene. The CDR3 contains 18 residues.